A selection of T cell receptor beta chains follows, all from one sample in a study of blood T cell repertoires in COVID-19. Clones were sequenced by immunoSEQ multiplex PCR, and TCRdb holds only the in-frame ones, with some missing. The repertoire holds around 78,000 clones, with over 75% as singletons. Source material: peripheral blood. All receptors come from a human donor in a cohort sampled during active COVID-19. Both conserved end residues are part of each CDR3. A D gene is named only where the DNA matches it firmly. Some rows have no size entry. The others give once, few or many, or a class for an expanded clone.

j_gene,d_gene,v_gene,abundance,CDR3aa,CDR3nt
TRBJ2-5,.,TRBV24-1,.,CATSDLGHSPGETQYF,TGTGCCACCAGTGACCTTGGACACTCCCCAGGAGAGACCCAGTACTTC
TRBJ2-3,TRBD1,TRBV7-9,.,CASSQTGADTQYF,TGTGCCAGCAGTCAAACAGGGGCAGATACGCAGTATTTT
TRBJ1-2,TRBD1,TRBV5-1,.,CASSLDPGGRYGYTF,TGCGCCAGCAGCTTGGATCCAGGGGGGCGATATGGCTACACCTTC
TRBJ2-4,TRBD1,TRBV5-1,.,CASSTGTANIQYF,TGCGCCAGCAGCACGGGGACAGCGAACATTCAGTACTTC
TRBJ1-6,.,TRBV7-9,.,CASSLHPQGYNSPLHF,TGTGCCAGCAGCTTACACCCTCAGGGTTATAATTCACCCCTCCACTTT
TRBJ2-7,.,TRBV11-3,.,CASSRTISGSYEQYF,TGTGCCAGCAGCCGGACTATCTCGGGCTCCTACGAGCAGTACTTC
TRBJ1-4,.,TRBV6-5,.,CAIGSWEKLFF,TGTGCAATCGGGAGTTGGGAAAAACTGTTTTTT
TRBJ1-5,.,TRBV20-1,few,CSASRKGGNQPQHF,TGCAGTGCTAGTAGAAAGGGGGGCAATCAGCCCCAGCATTTT
TRBJ2-7,.,TRBV6-2/TRBV6-3,.,CASSYLHSSAYEQYF,TGTGCCAGCAGTTACTTGCATTCCAGCGCCTACGAGCAGTACTTC
TRBJ2-7,.,TRBV6-5,.,CASSQTQGGSYEQYF,TGTGCCAGCAGCCAAACTCAGGGGGGCTCCTACGAGCAGTACTTC
TRBJ2-2,.,TRBV19,.,CASRRQAGELFF,TGTGCCAGTAGAAGACAGGCCGGGGAGCTGTTTTTT
TRBJ2-4,.,TRBV4-1,.,CASSQGLFGIQYF,TGCGCCAGCAGCCAAGGACTTTTCGGCATTCAGTACTTC
TRBJ2-2,.,TRBV28,.,CASISTENTGELFF,TGTGCCAGCATATCCACTGAGAACACCGGGGAGCTGTTTTTT
TRBJ2-7,TRBD2,TRBV3-1/TRBV3-2,.,CASSQGGGSYEQYF,TGTGCCAGCAGCCAAGGCGGGGGTTCCTACGAGCAGTACTTC
TRBJ1-6,.,TRBV18,.,CASSPRQVESNSPLHF,TGTGCCAGCTCACCACGACAGGTCGAAAGCAATTCACCCCTCCACTTT
TRBJ1-2,.,TRBV1,.,CTSSSSRDRPNWGYGYTF,TGCACCAGCAGCTCCAGCCGGGACAGGCCAAACTGGGGCTATGGCTACACCTTC
TRBJ2-5,TRBD1,TRBV4-1,once,CASSRTGGAKETQYF,TGCGCCAGCAGCCGGACAGGGGGCGCGAAAGAGACCCAGTACTTC
TRBJ1-3,.,TRBV11-2,medium-sized,CASSLGRTPGNTIYF,TGTGCCAGCAGCTTAGGGAGGACGCCGGGAAACACCATATATTTT
TRBJ2-2,TRBD1,TRBV9,.,CASSVYRGDGTGELFF,TGTGCCAGCAGCGTATACAGGGGGGATGGCACCGGGGAGCTGTTTTTT
TRBJ2-7,TRBD1,TRBV5-4,.,CASSKGTDSAYEQYF,TGTGCCAGCAGCAAAGGGACAGATAGCGCCTACGAGCAGTACTTC
TRBJ1-6,.,TRBV6-5,.,CASTNSLYNSPLHF,TGTGCCAGCACCAACTCCCTTTATAATTCACCCCTCCACTTT
TRBJ2-5,.,TRBV27,.,CASSKRSGVETQYF,TGTGCCAGCAGTAAGAGGTCAGGGGTAGAGACCCAGTACTTC
TRBJ1-2,.,TRBV11-2,.,CASSLEQHGYTF,TGTGCCAGCAGCTTAGAACAGCATGGCTACACCTTC
TRBJ2-6,TRBD1,TRBV6-1,.,CASSEADGRGYAGANVLTF,TGTGCCAGCAGTGAAGCGGACGGCAGGGGGTATGCTGGGGCCAACGTCCTGACTTTC
TRBJ1-1,TRBD1,TRBV28,.,CASSYQTGYKAEAFF,TGTGCCAGCAGCTATCAGACAGGGTATAAGGCTGAAGCTTTCTTT
TRBJ2-4,.,TRBV11-3,.,CASSSNKNIQYF,TGTGCCAGCAGCTCCAACAAAAACATTCAGTACTTC
TRBJ2-3,TRBD1,TRBV5-4,.,CASSGDRGRLSTDTQYF,TGTGCCAGCAGCGGGGACAGGGGGCGCCTTAGCACAGATACGCAGTATTTT
TRBJ2-2,.,TRBV10-1,few,CASSSGQNTGELFF,TGCGCCAGCAGTTCCGGACAAAACACCGGGGAGCTGTTTTTT
TRBJ2-7,.,TRBV20-1,.,CSASPGLSSYEQYF,TGCAGTGCTAGTCCGGGTCTCAGCTCCTACGAGCAGTACTTC
TRBJ1-3,TRBD1,TRBV19,few,CASSTGTGSGNTIYF,TGTGCCAGTAGTACCGGGACAGGCTCTGGAAACACCATATATTTT
TRBJ1-3,.,TRBV3-1/TRBV3-2,.,CASSQAVKRGAGNTIYF,TGTGCCAGCAGCCAAGCAGTGAAACGGGGTGCAGGAAACACCATATATTTT
TRBJ1-2,TRBD1,TRBV18,.,CASSPQPGQGNYGYTF,TGTGCCAGCTCACCACAGCCGGGACAGGGTAACTATGGCTACACCTTC
TRBJ1-5,.,TRBV14,few,CASSQLGGVYQPQHF,TGTGCCAGCAGCCAATTAGGAGGGGTCTATCAGCCCCAGCATTTT
TRBJ2-5,TRBD2,TRBV9,once,CASSVAGGANGETQYF,TGTGCCAGCAGCGTAGCCGGGGGGGCTAATGGTGAGACCCAGTACTTC
TRBJ1-1,.,TRBV2,.,CASTREIANTEAFF,TGTGCCAGCACGCGGGAAATTGCGAACACTGAAGCTTTCTTT
TRBJ2-7,.,TRBV3-1/TRBV3-2,.,CASTKRFGGGDEQYF,TGTGCCAGCACCAAGAGGTTTGGAGGGGGCGACGAGCAGTACTTC
TRBJ1-2,TRBD1,TRBV3-1/TRBV3-2,.,CASSPARYRGTYGYTF,TGTGCCAGCAGCCCTGCCCGGTACAGGGGGACCTATGGCTACACCTTC
TRBJ2-7,TRBD1,TRBV15,.,CAIRRDRGSYEQYF,TGTGCCATCCGCCGGGACAGGGGCTCCTACGAGCAGTACTTC
TRBJ2-1,.,TRBV4-3,.,CASSPQGGSEQFF,TGCGCCAGCAGCCCCCAGGGGGGTAGTGAGCAGTTCTTC
TRBJ2-1,.,TRBV9,.,CASSVGPNLGNEQFF,TGTGCCAGCAGCGTTGGGCCTAACCTTGGGAATGAGCAGTTCTTC
TRBJ2-1,TRBD2,TRBV5-1,.,CASSRGASGNNEQFF,TGCGCCAGCAGCCGGGGAGCTAGCGGGAACAATGAGCAGTTCTTC
TRBJ1-6,TRBD1,TRBV5-6,once,CASTQWGAGGRAPLHF,TGTGCCAGCACCCAATGGGGGGCAGGGGGCCGGGCACCCCTCCACTTT
TRBJ2-5,.,TRBV7-6,.,CASSFLNGETQYF,TGTGCCAGCAGCTTTCTGAACGGGGAGACCCAGTACTTC
TRBJ1-4,TRBD1,TRBV5-1,.,CASSLALQGAEGEKLFF,TGCGCCAGCAGCTTGGCCCTACAGGGGGCAGAGGGTGAAAAACTGTTTTTT
TRBJ2-7,TRBD1,TRBV6-5,few,CASSSSGTGGYEQYF,TGTGCCAGCAGTTCCTCCGGGACAGGGGGCTACGAGCAGTACTTC
TRBJ2-1,TRBD2,TRBV3-1/TRBV3-2,.,CASSRLAGGYEQFF,TGTGCCAGCAGCCGACTAGCGGGGGGGTATGAGCAGTTCTTC
TRBJ2-7,TRBD1,TRBV7-8,.,CASSIHTGQGSTYEQYF,TGTGCCAGCAGTATACATACGGGACAGGGTTCGACCTACGAGCAGTACTTC
TRBJ2-3,TRBD1,TRBV24-1,.,CATSEPGQGGEDTQYF,TGTGCCACCAGTGAACCGGGACAGGGGGGGGAGGATACGCAGTATTTT
TRBJ1-2,.,TRBV5-1,many,CASSWDKSYGYTF,TGCGCCAGCAGCTGGGACAAGTCCTATGGCTACACCTTC
TRBJ1-2,TRBD1,TRBV10-3,.,CAISAQGAVGGYTF,TGTGCCATCAGTGCCCAGGGGGCGGTCGGAGGCTACACCTTC
TRBJ1-1,.,TRBV9,.,CASSTSLEGKGLNTEAFF,TGTGCCAGCAGCACTTCACTTGAGGGAAAAGGCCTGAACACTGAAGCTTTCTTT
TRBJ2-1,.,TRBV15,.,CATSRDKIGGREQFF,TGTGCCACCAGCAGAGATAAAATCGGGGGAAGGGAGCAGTTCTTC
TRBJ1-1,TRBD1,TRBV6-6,.,CASSYEGQENTEAFF,TGTGCCAGCAGTTACGAGGGACAGGAGAACACTGAAGCTTTCTTT
TRBJ2-7,.,TRBV19,few,CASSLKGDATSYEQYF,TGTGCCAGTAGTTTAAAGGGGGACGCAACATCCTACGAGCAGTACTTC
TRBJ1-1,.,TRBV15,.,CATSRDPGASTEAFF,TGTGCCACCAGCAGAGATCCAGGGGCGAGCACTGAAGCTTTCTTT
TRBJ1-1,.,TRBV24-1,.,CATSDAAGDVAFF,TGTGCCACCAGTGATGCGGCAGGGGATGTAGCTTTCTTT
TRBJ2-3,TRBD1,TRBV5-5,.,CASSPGQGITDTQYF,TGTGCCAGCAGCCCAGGACAGGGGATCACAGATACGCAGTATTTT
TRBJ2-7,TRBD1,TRBV7-8,.,CASSTWTGNYEQYF,TGTGCCAGCAGCACATGGACAGGTAACTACGAGCAGTACTTC
TRBJ1-1,TRBD1,TRBV5-6,few,CASRPLSDRGTEAFF,TGTGCCAGCAGGCCCCTTTCCGACAGGGGGACTGAAGCTTTCTTT
TRBJ2-7,TRBD2,TRBV28,once,CASSNGGTSSYEQYF,TGTGCCAGCAGCAACGGGGGGACTAGCTCCTACGAGCAGTACTTC